Listed below are T cell receptor beta chains from one sample, sequenced in a study of kidney transplant recipient with SARS-CoV-2 infection. TCRdb reanalysed the reads using MiXCR and keeps one entry per CDR3 protein. The sample consists of 200,000 to 300,000 distinct CDR3 sequences, around 26% of them appearing once. The source was a blood sample, collected at baseline and around day 110 from a kidney transplant recipient. Receptors were obtained from a male patient in his 30s who had COVID-19 and was a kidney transplant recipient. Part of the T cell pool may stem from the graft donor. CDR3s include the opening cysteine and the closing phenylalanine or tryptophan. A D gene is named only where the DNA matches it firmly. Clone size is shown for a subset of rows, as once, few, many or a class of expanded clone.

cdr3_aa: CASSDRTTSRKTYGYTF
cdr3_nt: TGTGCCAGCAGCGACCGGACAACAAGCAGAAAGACCTATGGCTACACCTTC
clone_size: many
d_call: .
j_call: TRBJ1-2
v_call: TRBV11-2

cdr3_aa: CSARDYSEETQYF
cdr3_nt: TGCAGTGCTAGAGATTACTCAGAAGAGACCCAGTACTTC
clone_size: .
d_call: .
j_call: TRBJ2-5
v_call: TRBV20-1

cdr3_aa: CSASLNGLAGAQSSYNEQFF
cdr3_nt: TGCAGTGCTAGCCTTAACGGACTAGCGGGGGCACAGAGCTCCTACAATGAGCAGTTCTTC
clone_size: .
d_call: TRBD2
j_call: TRBJ2-1
v_call: TRBV20-1

cdr3_aa: CASSFGNSFRKTYGYTF
cdr3_nt: TGTGCCAGCAGTTTTGGTAACAGCTTCCGAAAGACCTATGGCTACACCTTC
clone_size: .
d_call: .
j_call: TRBJ1-2
v_call: TRBV12-3/TRBV12-4

cdr3_aa: CATRQPGNTIYF
cdr3_nt: TGTGCCACGAGACAACCGGGAAACACCATATATTTT
clone_size: many
d_call: .
j_call: TRBJ1-3
v_call: TRBV19

cdr3_aa: CSARERGTANTQYF
cdr3_nt: TGCAGTGCTAGGGAACGCGGGACAGCAAATACGCAGTATTTT
clone_size: .
d_call: .
j_call: TRBJ2-3
v_call: TRBV20-1

cdr3_aa: CASSDTTGGRKTYGYTF
cdr3_nt: TGTGCCAGCAGTGATACAACAGGTGGGAGAAAGACCTATGGCTACACCTTC
clone_size: many
d_call: .
j_call: TRBJ1-2
v_call: TRBV6-6

cdr3_aa: CASSRDRVSNEQFF
cdr3_nt: TGTGCCAGCAGCCGAGACAGGGTATCTAATGAGCAGTTCTTC
clone_size: .
d_call: TRBD1
j_call: TRBJ2-1
v_call: TRBV7-2

cdr3_aa: CASSRRLPGELFF
cdr3_nt: TGTGCCAGCAGTCGAAGGTTGCCCGGGGAGCTGTTTTTT
clone_size: many
d_call: .
j_call: TRBJ2-2
v_call: TRBV6-2/TRBV6-3

cdr3_aa: CASASTVPGKTYGYTF
cdr3_nt: TGTGCCAGCGCCTCTACCGTACCAGGAAAGACCTATGGCTACACCTTC
clone_size: .
d_call: .
j_call: TRBJ1-2
v_call: TRBV5-4

cdr3_aa: CASRLNETPRKTYGYTF
cdr3_nt: TGTGCAAGTCGCCTAAATGAGACTCCACGAAAGACCTATGGCTACACCTTC
clone_size: .
d_call: .
j_call: TRBJ1-2
v_call: TRBV12-2

cdr3_aa: CASSSQGTGGNGDTQYF
cdr3_nt: TGCGCCAGCAGCTCACAGGGAACGGGAGGGAACGGAGATACGCAGTATTTT
clone_size: .
d_call: TRBD2
j_call: TRBJ2-3
v_call: TRBV5-1

cdr3_aa: CASSPPDGGQYYGYTF
cdr3_nt: TGTGCCAGCAGTCCCCCGGACGGGGGACAGTACTATGGCTACACCTTC
clone_size: many
d_call: TRBD1
j_call: TRBJ1-2
v_call: TRBV28

cdr3_aa: CASSGLNALRKTYGYTF
cdr3_nt: TGTGCCAGCAGCGGCCTTAACGCCCTTCGAAAGACCTATGGCTACACCTTC
clone_size: few
d_call: .
j_call: TRBJ1-2
v_call: TRBV3-1

cdr3_aa: CASSIQGTGANVLTF
cdr3_nt: TGTGCCAGTAGTATACAGGGAACTGGGGCCAACGTCCTGACTTTC
clone_size: .
d_call: .
j_call: TRBJ2-6
v_call: TRBV19

cdr3_aa: CATRGGGGKLFF
cdr3_nt: TGTGCCACCAGGGGGGGGGGGGGAAAACTGTTTTTT
clone_size: .
d_call: TRBD1
j_call: TRBJ1-4
v_call: TRBV28

cdr3_aa: CASRSRELELFF
cdr3_nt: TGTGCCAGCCGTTCGAGAGAGTTGGAGCTGTTTTTT
clone_size: many
d_call: .
j_call: TRBJ2-2
v_call: TRBV10-3

cdr3_aa: CASQFPGTEGQEAFF
cdr3_nt: TGTGCCAGCCAATTCCCGGGGACAGAGGGCCAAGAAGCTTTCTTT
clone_size: few
d_call: TRBD1
j_call: TRBJ1-1
v_call: TRBV5-4

cdr3_aa: CASSEGGRNIQYF
cdr3_nt: TGTGCCAGCAGTGAGGGGGGTCGAAACATTCAGTACTTC
clone_size: many
d_call: .
j_call: TRBJ2-4
v_call: TRBV6-1

cdr3_aa: CASSRWTGVPGSYEQYF
cdr3_nt: TGTGCCAGTAGTAGATGGACAGGAGTGCCAGGCTCCTACGAGCAGTACTTC
clone_size: many
d_call: TRBD1
j_call: TRBJ2-7
v_call: TRBV19

cdr3_aa: CASRQKGTEAFF
cdr3_nt: TGCGCCAGCAGACAGAAGGGGACTGAAGCTTTCTTT
clone_size: many
d_call: .
j_call: TRBJ1-1
v_call: TRBV5-1

cdr3_aa: CASSRGVGDFGEQYF
cdr3_nt: TGTGCCAGCAGCCGGGGGGTAGGGGACTTTGGCGAGCAGTACTTC
clone_size: many
d_call: TRBD2
j_call: TRBJ2-7
v_call: TRBV7-2

cdr3_aa: CASSLVSRGEQFF
cdr3_nt: TGTGCCAGCAGCTTGGTCTCTAGGGGTGAGCAGTTCTTC
clone_size: many
d_call: .
j_call: TRBJ2-1
v_call: TRBV5-6